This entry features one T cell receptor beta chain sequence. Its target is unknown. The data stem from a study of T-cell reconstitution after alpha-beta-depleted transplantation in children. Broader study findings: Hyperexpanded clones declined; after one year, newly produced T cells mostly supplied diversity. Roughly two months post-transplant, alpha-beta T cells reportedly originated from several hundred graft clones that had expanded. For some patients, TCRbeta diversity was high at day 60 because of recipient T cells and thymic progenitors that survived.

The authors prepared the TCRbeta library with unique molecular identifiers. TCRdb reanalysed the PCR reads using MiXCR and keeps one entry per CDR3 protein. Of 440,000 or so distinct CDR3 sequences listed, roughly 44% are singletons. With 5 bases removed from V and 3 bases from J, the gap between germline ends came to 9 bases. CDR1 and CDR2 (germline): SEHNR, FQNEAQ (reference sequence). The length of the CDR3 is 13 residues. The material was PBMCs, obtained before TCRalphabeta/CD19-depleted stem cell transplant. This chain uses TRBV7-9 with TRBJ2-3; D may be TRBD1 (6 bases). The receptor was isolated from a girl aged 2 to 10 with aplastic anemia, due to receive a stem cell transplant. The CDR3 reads CASSNTGTDTQYF. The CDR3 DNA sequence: TGTGCCAGCAGCAACACAGGGACAGATACGCAGTATTTT.